The sequence of this T cell receptor beta chain was determined in a study of HIV-infected patients and healthy controls. cDNA was made from 500 ng RNA using alpha and beta constant primers. Alpha and beta chain libraries were made separately by chain-specific third strand synthesis with multiplexing indices. TCRdb called the 5' RACE reads again in MiXCR, with one record for every CDR3 protein. The table lists more than 9,500 distinct CDR3 sequences, around 9.3% of them singletons. This clonotype has a handful of counts. The CDR3 has 15 residues. CDR1 is SGHTA, CDR2 FQGNSA, per germline. Deletions cut 0 bases from V and 2 bases from J, with 10 bases between. The repertoire came from unfractionated whole blood and reflected all unsorted peripheral T cells.

This sequence joins TRBV7-2 and TRBJ2-5, with D possibly being TRBD2 (6 bases). The clonotype originates from an adult with HIV infection. The donor label of this sample is uncertain. Sample: blood, taken before antiretroviral therapy. This chain's CDR3 is CASSLAAGTQETQYF. The CDR3 region has the DNA TGTGCCAGCAGCTTAGCGGCTGGGACTCAAGAGACCCAGTACTTC.